The source of this TCR beta chain is a study of early T cells in non-severe SARS-CoV-2 infection. Across the whole study: Sequencing was performed on bulk RNA from unsorted whole blood, leaving chains unpaired.

Broader study findings: A preference for anti-spike CD8 responses marked VDJdb matching, which missed private and CD4 specificities.

V lost 3 bases, J lost 8 bases, and 17 bases stayed unmatched. The CDR3 totals 18 residues. In its sample, this clonotype was seen many times. Antigen unknown. Separate cDNA molecules each had unique molecular identifiers attached to them. A single record per CDR3 protein comes from TCRdb applying MiXCR to the 5' RACE reads. The data contain about 64,000 distinct CDR3 sequences, roughly 18% of them seen just once; the ten biggest clones take up approximately 9%. This sequence joins TRBV12-3 or TRBV12-4 and TRBJ2-2; 8 bases fit TRBD1. The material was whole blood, obtained at baseline. This TCR was recovered from an adult who was a healthcare worker with PCR-confirmed SARS-CoV-2 infection or an uninfected control (not recorded which). CDR3 sequence reads: CASSFSHGTGQGEGELFF. The CDR3 region has the DNA TGTGCCAGCAGTTTCTCCCACGGGACAGGCCAGGGCGAAGGGGAGCTGTTTTTT.